Listed below are T cell receptor beta chains from one sample, sequenced in a study of T cells in tuberculosis. Assay used: immunoSEQ multiplex PCR; TCRdb lists only in-frame clones, some missing. The sample has around 60,000 clones; around 86% are singletons. Specimen: CD1b-GMM tetramer-negative cells sorted from PBMCs. The receptors originated from an adult woman with latent tuberculosis. Each CDR3 is given with its conserved first and last residue. The order of the fields is V gene, J gene, D gene, clone size, CDR3 protein, CDR3 DNA. A D gene is named only where the DNA matches it firmly. Not every row has a clone size; where given, it reads once, few, many or a size class.

V: TRBV6-5
J: TRBJ2-7
D: .
size: .
CDR3: CASSYGPGLQEQYF
DNA: TGTGCCAGCAGTTACGGTCCGGGGTTGCAAGAGCAGTACTTC

V: TRBV4-1
J: TRBJ1-3
D: .
size: .
CDR3: CASSQDRDTYISGNTIYF
DNA: TGCGCCAGCAGCCAAGATCGCGACACCTATATCTCTGGAAACACCATATATTTT

V: TRBV2
J: TRBJ1-1
D: .
size: few
CDR3: CASIPWTGGGTEAFF
DNA: TGTGCCAGCATCCCTTGGACCGGCGGGGGTACTGAAGCTTTCTTT

V: TRBV29-1
J: TRBJ1-1
D: TRBD1
size: .
CDR3: CSGKQGYTEAFF
DNA: TGCAGCGGGAAACAGGGGTACACTGAAGCTTTCTTT

V: TRBV18
J: TRBJ1-1
D: .
size: .
CDR3: CASSPRIDTEAFF
DNA: TGTGCCAGCTCACCACGAATAGACACTGAAGCTTTCTTT

V: TRBV6-6
J: TRBJ2-1
D: .
size: .
CDR3: CASSYRENEQFF
DNA: TGTGCCAGCAGTTATAGGGAGAATGAGCAGTTCTTC

V: TRBV5-1
J: TRBJ2-2
D: TRBD1
size: .
CDR3: CASSSLTTGVTGELFF
DNA: TGCGCCAGCAGCTCCCTTACGACAGGGGTCACCGGGGAGCTGTTTTTT

V: TRBV21-1
J: TRBJ1-1
D: .
size: .
CDR3: CASSKEAGTGESNTEAFF
DNA: TGTGCCAGCAGCAAAGAAGCCGGGACAGGGGAATCGAACACTGAAGCTTTCTTT

V: TRBV11-2
J: TRBJ2-7
D: TRBD2
size: .
CDR3: CASSFRSGGGEQYF
DNA: TGTGCCAGCAGCTTCCGGTCGGGGGGTGGTGAGCAGTACTTC

V: TRBV10-1
J: TRBJ1-1
D: .
size: .
CDR3: CASSGGYGGEAFF
DNA: TGCGCCAGCAGTGGGGGGTACGGGGGTGAAGCTTTCTTT

V: TRBV7-9
J: TRBJ1-1
D: TRBD1
size: .
CDR3: CASSSRDREEEAFF
DNA: TGTGCCAGCAGCTCCCGGGACAGGGAGGAGGAAGCTTTCTTT

V: TRBV14
J: TRBJ2-1
D: TRBD2
size: .
CDR3: CASSQAVASGGGNEQFF
DNA: TGTGCCAGCAGCCAAGCTGTGGCTAGCGGGGGGGGGAATGAGCAGTTCTTC

V: TRBV7-9
J: TRBJ1-1
D: .
size: .
CDR3: CASSLTVVNTEAFF
DNA: TGTGCCAGCAGCTTGACAGTAGTGAACACTGAAGCTTTCTTT

V: TRBV10-3
J: TRBJ2-7
D: TRBD1
size: .
CDR3: CAISARGQDEQYF
DNA: TGTGCCATCAGTGCCAGGGGGCAGGACGAGCAGTACTTC

V: TRBV16
J: TRBJ2-7
D: TRBD1
size: .
CDR3: CASSQSRTGYEQYF
DNA: TGTGCCAGCAGCCAGAGTCGGACAGGGTACGAGCAGTACTTC

V: TRBV5-1
J: TRBJ2-1
D: .
size: once
CDR3: CASSPGSQSYNEQFF
DNA: TGCGCCAGCTCCCCGGGTAGCCAAAGCTACAATGAGCAGTTCTTC

V: TRBV27
J: TRBJ2-7
D: TRBD1
size: once
CDR3: CASTDREYEQYF
DNA: TGTGCCAGCACGGACAGGGAATACGAGCAGTACTTC

V: TRBV2
J: TRBJ2-7
D: .
size: .
CDR3: CASSEGSLAPGKQYF
DNA: TGTGCCAGCAGTGAAGGGTCCCTAGCGCCAGGGAAGCAGTACTTC

V: TRBV21-1
J: TRBJ1-2
D: .
size: .
CDR3: CASRQDRNNYGYTF
DNA: TGTGCCAGCAGACAGGACAGAAATAACTATGGCTACACCTTC

V: TRBV9
J: TRBJ2-5
D: .
size: few
CDR3: CASSVALDGVQYF
DNA: TGTGCCAGCAGCGTAGCACTAGATGGGGTCCAGTACTTC

V: TRBV7-2
J: TRBJ1-2
D: .
size: .
CDR3: CASSFSAGDASYGYTF
DNA: TGTGCCAGCAGCTTTTCGGCGGGGGATGCGTCATATGGCTACACCTTC

V: TRBV28
J: TRBJ1-1
D: .
size: .
CDR3: CASSSPGAMNTEAFF
DNA: TGTGCCAGCAGTTCCCCGGGAGCTATGAACACTGAAGCTTTCTTT

V: TRBV19
J: TRBJ1-1
D: TRBD1
size: .
CDR3: CASRPGQGSGNTEAFF
DNA: TGTGCCAGTAGACCTGGACAGGGGAGTGGTAACACTGAAGCTTTCTTT

V: TRBV11-2
J: TRBJ2-7
D: TRBD1
size: .
CDR3: CASSLVGGKWTGQAYEQYF
DNA: TGTGCCAGCAGCCTAGTAGGGGGGAAATGGACGGGACAGGCCTACGAGCAGTACTTC

V: TRBV2
J: TRBJ1-4
D: .
size: .
CDR3: CASSATPRELFF
DNA: TGTGCCAGCAGTGCCACTCCGCGGGAACTGTTTTTT

V: TRBV29-1
J: TRBJ2-1
D: TRBD1
size: .
CDR3: CSVDGDRGRHNEQFF
DNA: TGCAGCGTTGATGGGGACAGGGGCCGTCACAATGAGCAGTTCTTC

V: TRBV6-5
J: TRBJ1-6
D: TRBD1
size: .
CDR3: CASSYGTGAGNSPLHF
DNA: TGTGCCAGCAGTTATGGGACAGGGGCAGGGAATTCACCCCTCCACTTT

V: TRBV28
J: TRBJ2-7
D: TRBD1
size: once
CDR3: CASSRQGATYEQYF
DNA: TGTGCCAGCAGTCGACAGGGGGCCACCTACGAGCAGTACTTC

V: TRBV4-3
J: TRBJ1-3
D: .
size: once
CDR3: CASSQELGGQGRNTIYF
DNA: TGCGCCAGCAGCCAAGAGCTCGGGGGGCAGGGGCGAAACACCATATATTTT

V: TRBV2
J: TRBJ2-3
D: .
size: once
CDR3: CASSDPGEITDTQYF
DNA: TGTGCCAGCAGTGATCCCGGGGAGATCACAGATACGCAGTATTTT

V: TRBV5-1
J: TRBJ1-1
D: .
size: .
CDR3: CASSLEGGGTEAFF
DNA: TGCGCCAGCAGCTTGGAAGGGGGGGGAACTGAAGCTTTCTTT

V: TRBV6-5
J: TRBJ2-5
D: .
size: .
CDR3: CASRRTRQETQYF
DNA: TGTGCCAGCAGGAGGACACGCCAAGAGACCCAGTACTTC

V: TRBV5-6
J: TRBJ1-1
D: .
size: .
CDR3: CASSSYGGPEAFF
DNA: TGTGCCAGCAGCTCCTACGGGGGGCCAGAAGCTTTCTTT

V: TRBV19
J: TRBJ1-2
D: TRBD1
size: .
CDR3: CASSMRQGQSYGYTF
DNA: TGTGCCAGTAGTATGCGGCAGGGACAGAGCTATGGCTACACCTTC

V: TRBV7-2
J: TRBJ2-5
D: TRBD1
size: .
CDR3: CASSLLRQGGGWETQYF
DNA: TGTGCCAGCAGCTTATTGAGACAGGGGGGAGGCTGGGAGACCCAGTACTTC

V: TRBV9
J: TRBJ2-7
D: TRBD1
size: .
CDR3: CASSVQPGQGAGGQYF
DNA: TGTGCCAGCAGCGTTCAACCGGGACAGGGGGCCGGAGGGCAGTACTTC

V: TRBV2
J: TRBJ2-1
D: .
size: .
CDR3: CASSASLSSYNEQFF
DNA: TGTGCCAGCAGTGCTAGCCTCAGCTCCTACAATGAGCAGTTCTTC